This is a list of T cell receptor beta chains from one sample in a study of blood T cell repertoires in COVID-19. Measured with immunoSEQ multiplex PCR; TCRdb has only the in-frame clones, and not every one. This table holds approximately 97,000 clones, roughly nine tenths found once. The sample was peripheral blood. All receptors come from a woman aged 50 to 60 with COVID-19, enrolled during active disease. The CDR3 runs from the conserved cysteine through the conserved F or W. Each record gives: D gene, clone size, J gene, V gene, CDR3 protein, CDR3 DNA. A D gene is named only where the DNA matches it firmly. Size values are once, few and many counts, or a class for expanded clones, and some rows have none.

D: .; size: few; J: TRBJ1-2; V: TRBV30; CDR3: CAWSETVGYTF; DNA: TGTGCCTGGAGTGAGACAGTTGGCTACACCTTC
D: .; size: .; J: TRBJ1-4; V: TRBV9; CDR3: CASSVGAGWYMSEKLFF; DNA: TGTGCCAGCAGCGTAGGGGCAGGGTGGTACATGAGTGAAAAACTGTTTTTT
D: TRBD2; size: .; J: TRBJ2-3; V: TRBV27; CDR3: CASSLIAGSSTDTQYF; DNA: TGTGCCAGCAGTTTAATAGCGGGGAGTAGCACAGATACGCAGTATTTT
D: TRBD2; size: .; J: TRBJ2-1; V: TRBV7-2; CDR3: CASSFSGAGAYNEQFF; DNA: TGTGCCAGCAGCTTCTCAGGAGCGGGGGCCTACAATGAGCAGTTCTTC
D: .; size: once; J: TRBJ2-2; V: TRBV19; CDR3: CASSSAGGLGGELFF; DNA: TGTGCCAGTAGTAGCGCCGGGGGGCTTGGCGGGGAGCTGTTTTTT
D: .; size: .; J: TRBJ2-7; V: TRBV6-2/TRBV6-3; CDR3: CASSQTGKQYF; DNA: TGTGCCAGCAGCCAAACAGGCAAGCAGTACTTC
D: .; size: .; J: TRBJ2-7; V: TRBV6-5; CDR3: CASSYGAIGEQYF; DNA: TGTGCCAGCAGTTACGGGGCCATCGGGGAGCAGTACTTC
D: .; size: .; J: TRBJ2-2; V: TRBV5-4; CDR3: CASSLPGVWDTGELFF; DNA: TGTGCCAGCAGCTTGCCAGGGGTGTGGGACACCGGGGAGCTGTTTTTT
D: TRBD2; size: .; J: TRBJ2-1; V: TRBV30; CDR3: CAWSKGLYNEQFF; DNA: TGTGCCTGGAGTAAGGGACTATACAATGAGCAGTTCTTC
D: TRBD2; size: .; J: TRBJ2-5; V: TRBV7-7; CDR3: CASSLGTSGFETQYF; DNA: TGTGCTAGCAGCTTAGGGACTAGCGGGTTTGAGACCCAGTACTTC
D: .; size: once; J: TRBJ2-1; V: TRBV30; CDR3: CAWSRGNEQFF; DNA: TGTGCCTGGAGCAGGGGCAATGAGCAGTTCTTC
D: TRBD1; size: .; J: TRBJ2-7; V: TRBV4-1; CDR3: CASSQEGQGPYEQYF; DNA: TGCGCCAGCAGCCAGGAGGGACAGGGACCCTACGAGCAGTACTTC
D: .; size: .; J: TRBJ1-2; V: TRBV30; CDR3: CAWEGGYGYTF; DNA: TGTGCCTGGGAAGGAGGATATGGCTACACCTTC
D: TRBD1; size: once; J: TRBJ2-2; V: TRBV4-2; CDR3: CASSQGQGAQVVGELFF; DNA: TGTGCCAGCAGCCAAGGACAGGGGGCGCAGGTCGTCGGGGAGCTGTTTTTT
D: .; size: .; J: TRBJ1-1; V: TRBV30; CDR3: CAWSTLEGTEAFF; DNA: TGTGCCTGGAGTACTCTGGAGGGAACTGAAGCTTTCTTT
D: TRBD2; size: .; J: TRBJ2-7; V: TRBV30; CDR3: CAWRSSGGYYEQYF; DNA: TGTGCCTGGAGAAGTAGCGGGGGATACTACGAGCAGTACTTC
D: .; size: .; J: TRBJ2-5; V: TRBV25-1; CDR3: CASSGSGALQETQYF; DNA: TGTGCCAGCAGTGGTTCAGGGGCCCTCCAAGAGACCCAGTACTTC
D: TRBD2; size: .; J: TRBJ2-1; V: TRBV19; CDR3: CASSTRGESYNEQFF; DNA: TGTGCCAGTAGTACGCGGGGGGAGTCCTACAATGAGCAGTTCTTC
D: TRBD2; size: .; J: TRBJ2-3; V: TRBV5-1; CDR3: CAPAISGGSTDTQYF; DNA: TGCGCCCCAGCAATATCGGGGGGAAGCACAGATACGCAGTATTTT
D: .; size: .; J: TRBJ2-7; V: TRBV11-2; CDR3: CASSLRGRTNSYEQYF; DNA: TGTGCCAGCAGCTTAAGGGGCAGGACTAACTCCTACGAGCAGTACTTC
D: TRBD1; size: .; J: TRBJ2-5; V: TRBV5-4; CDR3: CASSGTGGKETQYF; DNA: TGTGCCAGCAGCGGTACAGGGGGGAAAGAGACCCAGTACTTC
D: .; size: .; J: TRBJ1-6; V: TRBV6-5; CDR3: CASTVRDMPNSPLHF; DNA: TGTGCCAGCACTGTGAGAGACATGCCGAATTCACCCCTCCACTTT
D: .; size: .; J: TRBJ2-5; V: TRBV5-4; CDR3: CASSLVSEQETQYF; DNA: TGTGCCAGCAGCTTGGTCTCAGAACAAGAGACCCAGTACTTC
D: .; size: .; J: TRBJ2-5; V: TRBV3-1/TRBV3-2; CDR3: CASSPQRTRWETQYF; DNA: TGTGCCAGCAGCCCTCAGCGGACGAGATGGGAGACCCAGTACTTC
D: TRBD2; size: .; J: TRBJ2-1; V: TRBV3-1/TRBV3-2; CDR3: CASSQDIVRGGNNEQFF; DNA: TGTGCCAGCAGCCAAGATATCGTGCGGGGGGGGAACAATGAGCAGTTCTTC
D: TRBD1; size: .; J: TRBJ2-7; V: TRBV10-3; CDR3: CATQTGSSYEQYF; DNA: TGTGCCACTCAGACAGGGAGCTCCTACGAGCAGTACTTC
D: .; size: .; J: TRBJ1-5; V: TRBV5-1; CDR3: CASSLMPGENSNQPQHF; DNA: TGCGCCAGCAGCTTGATGCCAGGGGAAAATAGCAATCAGCCCCAGCATTTT
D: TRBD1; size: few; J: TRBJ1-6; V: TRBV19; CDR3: CASKETGRYNSPLHF; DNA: TGTGCCAGTAAAGAGACAGGGAGATATAATTCACCCCTCCACTTT
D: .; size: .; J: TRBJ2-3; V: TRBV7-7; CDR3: CASSLPASTSTDTQYF; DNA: TGTGCTAGCAGCTTACCGGCTAGCACATCTACAGATACGCAGTATTTT
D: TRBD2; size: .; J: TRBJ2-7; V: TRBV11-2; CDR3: CASSSTKGVSGVFEQYF; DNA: TGTGCCAGCAGCTCTACGAAAGGGGTTAGCGGGGTTTTTGAGCAGTACTTC
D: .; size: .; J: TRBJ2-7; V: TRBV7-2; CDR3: CASSLGAGNEQYF; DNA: TGTGCCAGCAGCTTAGGTGCGGGGAACGAGCAGTACTTC
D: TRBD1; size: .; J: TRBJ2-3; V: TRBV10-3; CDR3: CAIRAGTEIGTQYF; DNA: TGTGCCATCAGAGCCGGGACAGAGATAGGTACGCAGTATTTT
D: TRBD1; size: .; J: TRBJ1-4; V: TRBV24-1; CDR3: CATSDAGQGLGVEKLFF; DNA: TGTGCCACCAGTGATGCGGGACAGGGCTTAGGGGTTGAAAAACTGTTTTTT
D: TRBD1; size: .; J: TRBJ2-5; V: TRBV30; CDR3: CAWGTGIVETQYF; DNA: TGTGCCTGGGGGACAGGGATAGTTGAGACCCAGTACTTC
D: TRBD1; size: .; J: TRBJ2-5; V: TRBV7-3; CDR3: CASSLMGQGAVETQYF; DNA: TGTGCCAGCAGCTTAATGGGACAGGGGGCGGTGGAGACCCAGTACTTC
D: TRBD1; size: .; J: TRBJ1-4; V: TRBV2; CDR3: CASSEQGAGGNEKLFF; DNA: TGTGCCAGCAGTGAACAAGGGGCAGGGGGGAATGAAAAACTGTTTTTT
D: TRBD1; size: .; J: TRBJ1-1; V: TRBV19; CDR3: CASSIPGQGADTEAFF; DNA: TGTGCCAGTAGTATCCCGGGACAGGGGGCAGACACTGAAGCTTTCTTT
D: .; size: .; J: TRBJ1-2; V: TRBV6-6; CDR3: CASSPTGYLGAPYGYTF; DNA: TGTGCCAGCAGTCCGACGGGCTACCTGGGGGCTCCCTATGGCTACACCTTC
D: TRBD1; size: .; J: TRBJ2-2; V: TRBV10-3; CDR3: CAISDGRGGSGELFF; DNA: TGTGCCATCAGTGACGGACGAGGGGGCTCCGGGGAGCTGTTTTTT
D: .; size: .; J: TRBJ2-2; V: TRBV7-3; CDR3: CASSTQGVPGELFF; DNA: TGTGCCAGCAGCACGCAGGGTGTGCCCGGGGAGCTGTTTTTT
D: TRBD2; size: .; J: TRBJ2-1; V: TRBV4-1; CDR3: CASSQKTSGGAYEQFF; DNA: TGCGCCAGCAGCCAGAAGACTAGCGGGGGGGCCTATGAGCAGTTCTTC
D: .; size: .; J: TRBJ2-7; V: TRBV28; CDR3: CASSLRGGEWTYEQYF; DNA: TGTGCCAGCAGTTTAAGAGGCGGGGAATGGACCTACGAGCAGTACTTC